This T cell receptor beta chain was recorded in a study of early T cells in non-severe SARS-CoV-2 infection. V was trimmed by 1 base and J by 3 bases, leaving 7 bases between them. This CDR3 is 14 amino acids long. Germline CDR1 ENHRY, CDR2 SYGVKD. This clonotype was detected a few times. TCRdb re-called the 5' RACE reads through MiXCR, storing one row per CDR3 protein. The sample carries approximately 56,000 distinct CDR3 sequences, around 10% recorded once. The sample comprised whole blood. The chain carries TRBV10-3 and TRBJ1-5; no definite D call. This receptor was taken from an adult who was a healthcare worker with PCR-confirmed SARS-CoV-2 infection or an uninfected control (not recorded which). The CDR3 spells CAISEYEDNQPQHF. The CDR3 nucleotides read TGTGCCATCAGTGAGTACGAGGACAATCAGCCCCAGCATTTT.